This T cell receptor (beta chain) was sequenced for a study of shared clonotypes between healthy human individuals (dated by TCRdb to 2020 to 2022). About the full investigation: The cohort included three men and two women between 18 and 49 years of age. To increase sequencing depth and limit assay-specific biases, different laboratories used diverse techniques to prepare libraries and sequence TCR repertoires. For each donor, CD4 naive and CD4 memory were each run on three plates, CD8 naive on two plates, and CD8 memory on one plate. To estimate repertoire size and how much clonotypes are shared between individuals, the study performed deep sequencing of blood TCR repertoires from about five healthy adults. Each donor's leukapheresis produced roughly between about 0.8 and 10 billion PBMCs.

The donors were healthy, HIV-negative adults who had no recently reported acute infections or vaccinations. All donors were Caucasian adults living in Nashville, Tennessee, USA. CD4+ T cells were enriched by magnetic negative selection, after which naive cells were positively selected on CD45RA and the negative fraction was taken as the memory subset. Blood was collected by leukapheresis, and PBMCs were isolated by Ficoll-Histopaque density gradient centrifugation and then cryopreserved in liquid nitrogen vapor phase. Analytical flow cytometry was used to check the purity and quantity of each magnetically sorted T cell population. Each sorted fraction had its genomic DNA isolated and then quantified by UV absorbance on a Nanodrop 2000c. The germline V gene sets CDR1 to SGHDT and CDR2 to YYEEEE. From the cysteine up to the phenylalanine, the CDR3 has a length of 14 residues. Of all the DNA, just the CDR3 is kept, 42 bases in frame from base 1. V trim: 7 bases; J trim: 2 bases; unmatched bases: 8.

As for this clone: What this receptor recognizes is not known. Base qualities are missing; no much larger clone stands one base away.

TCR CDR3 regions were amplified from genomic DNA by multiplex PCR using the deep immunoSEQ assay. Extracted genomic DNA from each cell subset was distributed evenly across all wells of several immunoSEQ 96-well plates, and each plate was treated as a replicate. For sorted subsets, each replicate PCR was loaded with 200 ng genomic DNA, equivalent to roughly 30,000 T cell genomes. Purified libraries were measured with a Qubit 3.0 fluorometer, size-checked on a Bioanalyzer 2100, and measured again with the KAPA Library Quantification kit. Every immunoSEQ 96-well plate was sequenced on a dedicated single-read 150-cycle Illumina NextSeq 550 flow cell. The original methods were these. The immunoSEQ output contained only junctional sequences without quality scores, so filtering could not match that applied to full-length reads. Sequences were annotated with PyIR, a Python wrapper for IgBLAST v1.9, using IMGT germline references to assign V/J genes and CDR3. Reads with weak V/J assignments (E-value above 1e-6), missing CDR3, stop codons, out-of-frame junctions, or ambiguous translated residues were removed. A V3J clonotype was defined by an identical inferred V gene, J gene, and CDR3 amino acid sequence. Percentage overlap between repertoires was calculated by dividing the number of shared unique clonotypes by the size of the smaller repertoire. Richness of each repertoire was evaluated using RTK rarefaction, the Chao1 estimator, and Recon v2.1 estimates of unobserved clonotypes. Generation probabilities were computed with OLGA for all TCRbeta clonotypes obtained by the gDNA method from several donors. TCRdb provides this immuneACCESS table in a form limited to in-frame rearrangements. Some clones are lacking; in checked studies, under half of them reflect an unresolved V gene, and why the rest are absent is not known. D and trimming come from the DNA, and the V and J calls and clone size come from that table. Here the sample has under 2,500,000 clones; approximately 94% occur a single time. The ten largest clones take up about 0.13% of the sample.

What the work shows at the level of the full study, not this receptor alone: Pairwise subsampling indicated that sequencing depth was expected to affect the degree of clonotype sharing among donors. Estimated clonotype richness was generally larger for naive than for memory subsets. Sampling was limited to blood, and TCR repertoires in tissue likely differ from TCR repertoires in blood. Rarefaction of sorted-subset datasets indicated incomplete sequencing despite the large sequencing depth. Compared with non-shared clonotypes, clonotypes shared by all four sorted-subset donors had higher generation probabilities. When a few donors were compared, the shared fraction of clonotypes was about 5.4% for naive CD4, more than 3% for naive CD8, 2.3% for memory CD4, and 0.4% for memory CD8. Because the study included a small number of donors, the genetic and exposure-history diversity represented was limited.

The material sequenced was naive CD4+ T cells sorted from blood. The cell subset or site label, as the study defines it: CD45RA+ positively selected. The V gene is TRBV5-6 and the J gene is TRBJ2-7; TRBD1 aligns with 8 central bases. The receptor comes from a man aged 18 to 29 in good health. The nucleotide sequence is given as TGTGCCAGCGGACAGGGTGGCAGTCCCTACGAGCAGTACTTC. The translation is CASGQGGSPYEQYF.